The clone carrying this T cell receptor beta chain was seen only once. In the authors' workflow: Nucleated cell counts were estimated from reference gene primer amplification. Produced via immunoSEQ multiplex PCR; TCRdb's table is partial and in-frame only. The D gene and trimming were derived from the DNA, and the V and J assignments and clone size from that table. The top ten clones hold under 8% of a sample with approximately 260,000 clones, about 88% of them seen once. This CDR3 region has 13 residues. The V end was cut by 5 bases, the J end by 9 bases, with 11 bases between. Germline assignment: CDR1 MNHEY and CDR2 SVGAGI. The source of the sample is a study of blood T cell repertoires in COVID-19. Study-wide background: T cells, B-cell-depleted T cells, or PBMCs supplied cDNA or gDNA.

Across 20 to 25 US areas, participants ranged in age from roughly 18 to 89 years. In the 2 weeks before study entry, exposed participants met a COVID-19 case, which was PCR-confirmed or clinician-diagnosed. This receptor was taken from a woman aged 45 to 65 who had been exposed to COVID-19. The chain is built from TRBV6-5 and TRBJ1-6; perhaps TRBD1 as D (6 bases). The sequenced material came from PBMCs or T cells enriched from blood (not recorded which). CDR3 loop: CASSTARGSPLHF. Here the CDR3 DNA reads TGTGCCAGCAGTACCGCCAGGGGTTCACCCCTCCACTTT.